The 13 T cell receptor beta chains given below trace back to one sample, sequenced in a study of CD8+ T cells in alopecia areata. Investigators isolated RNA and reverse transcribed it into cDNA to act as the sequencing template. Data came from immunoSEQ multiplex PCR; TCRdb stores just in-frame clones and leaves some out. The sample shows 200,000 to 250,000 clones, about 53% of them seen only once. The sample was CD4+ T cells sorted from blood, taken at week 0. The receptor set was obtained from a human donor with alopecia areata.

The rearrangement joins TRBV10-3 to TRBJ1-2; D is possibly TRBD1 (6 bases). The V end was cut by 7 bases, the J end by 3 bases, with 15 bases between. CDR1 and CDR2 (germline): ENHRY, SYGVKD. This CDR3 region has 14 residues. The CDR3 sequence: CAIKSVDRDYGYTF. The CDR3 nucleotides read TGTGCCATCAAATCAGTGGACAGAGACTATGGCTACACCTTC.

The DNA for the CDR3 is TGTGCCAGCGGAGATAATCAGCCCCAGCATTTT. Translating gives CASGDNQPQHF. The chain joins TRBV6-5 to TRBJ1-5; D not certain. Trimming took off 8 bases at V and 4 bases at J, with 6 bases between the two ends. Germline-derived CDR1 and CDR2 are MNHEY and SVGAGI. The CDR3 contains 11 residues.

This clone showed up many times. V and J are TRBV11-2 and TRBJ2-3, with 10 bases aligning to TRBD2. Per germline, CDR1 SGHAT and CDR2 FQNNGV. This CDR3 comprises 17 residues. The V gene end was trimmed by 5 bases and the J gene end by 2 bases; junction bases not matched to a gene: 10. The CDR3 DNA follows: TGTGCCAGCAGCCCCGGCCGGACTAGCGGTTCCACAGATACGCAGTATTTT. Its protein is CASSPGRTSGSTDTQYF.

The chain uses TRBV5-1 and TRBJ2-7, with D possibly being TRBD1 (5 bases). CDR3 length: 18 amino acids. CDR1 SGHRS and CDR2 YFSETQ come from the germline V gene. Trimming removed 4 bases from V and 0 bases from J, with 23 bases in between. The CDR3 nucleotides read TGCGCCAGCAGCGGGGCTGTGGGGCGTATTCGACCCTCCTACGAGCAGTACTTC. Translation gives CASSGAVGRIRPSYEQYF.

This clone was recorded a few times. J is TRBJ2-3 and V is TRBV29-1; 7 bases fit TRBD1. The length of the CDR3 is 14 residues. Germline trimming cut 4 bases from V and 2 bases from J; bases unmatched to any gene: 6. CDR1 is SQVTM and CDR2 is ANQGSEA in the germline V gene. The CDR3 DNA sequence: TGCAGCGTTGGTCGAGGGGGCCCCACAGATACGCAGTATTTT. Translating it yields CSVGRGGPTDTQYF.

This chain links TRBV30 with TRBJ2-2; TRBD2 agrees at 7 bases. Germline CDR1 is GTSNPN and CDR2 is SVGIG (reference sequence). This CDR3 contains 14 residues. The V gene end was trimmed by 3 bases and the J gene end by 3 bases; junction bases not matched to a gene: 4. In DNA form, the CDR3 reads TGTGCCTGGAGAAGGGAGGGTCACACCGGGGAGCTGTTTTTT. Residues: CAWRREGHTGELFF.

The rearrangement joins TRBV20-1 to TRBJ1-1, with D perhaps matching TRBD1 (5 bases). Germline CDR1 is DFQATT and CDR2 is SNEGSKA (reference sequence). The CDR3 spans 11 residues. The CDR3 reads CRVDSNTEAFF. CDR3 in DNA: TGCAGAGTTGACAGTAACACTGAAGCTTTCTTT.

This sequence joins TRBV2 and TRBJ1-2, with TRBD1 matching 7 bases. Germline CDR1 and CDR2: SNHLY and FYNNEI. CDR3 length: 13 amino acids. V lost 11 bases and J lost 3; bases outside the gene matches: 9. The CDR3 DNA reads as TGTGCCGGTATACAGGGGTTCGACTATGGCTACACCTTC. Translated, it gives CAGIQGFDYGYTF.

This clone was observed a few times. This chain links TRBV7-2 with TRBJ2-3; 7 bases match TRBD1. The germline V gene encodes CDR1 SGHTA and CDR2 FQGNSA. The CDR3 has 15 amino acids. Trimming at V came to 3 bases and at J to 6 bases, leaving 9 bases not matched to a gene. The CDR3 loop is CASSLRTGPADTQYF. DNA for the CDR3: TGTGCCAGCAGCTTGCGGACAGGTCCTGCGGATACGCAGTATTTT.

The chain joins TRBV7-9 to TRBJ1-1; D is undetermined. Germline assignment: CDR1 SEHNR and CDR2 FQNEAQ (reference sequence). Trimming left V 4 bases short and J 7 bases short, with 13 bases between. The CDR3 loop spans 13 amino acids. For the CDR3, the DNA is TGTGCCAGCAGCTCCCGGCCGAGGGATGAAGCTTTCTTT. It specifies CASSSRPRDEAFF.

The chain carries TRBV29-1 and TRBJ2-5; no firm D call. In germline, CDR1 is SQVTM, CDR2 ANQGSEA. The CDR3 is 13 amino acids. The V end lost 4 bases, the J end lost 5 bases, and 14 bases lay between the germline ends. In nucleotides, the CDR3 is TGCAGCGTTGGAGGCTCCGGTGGGGAGACCCAGTACTTC. Translated, it gives CSVGGSGGETQYF.

This clone was detected only once. The chain recombines TRBV9 with TRBJ1-1; D ambiguous. The CDR3 length is 13 residues. Germline assignment: CDR1 SGDLS and CDR2 YYNGEE. V shed 4 bases and J shed 1 base, with 8 bases lying between them. The CDR3 DNA follows: TGTGCCAGCAGCAAGATACAGAACACTGAAGCTTTCTTT. Its translation is CASSKIQNTEAFF.

The chain carries TRBV2 and TRBJ1-2, with TRBD1 matching 7 bases. The V gene's germline CDR1 is SNHLY and CDR2 FYNNEI. Trimming removed 6 bases from V and 8 bases from J; junction bases left unmatched: 12. CDR3 size: 14 residues. This chain's CDR3 is CASRGDSLYTGYTF. The DNA of the CDR3 is TGTGCCAGCAGGGGGGACAGTTTATATACGGGCTACACCTTC.